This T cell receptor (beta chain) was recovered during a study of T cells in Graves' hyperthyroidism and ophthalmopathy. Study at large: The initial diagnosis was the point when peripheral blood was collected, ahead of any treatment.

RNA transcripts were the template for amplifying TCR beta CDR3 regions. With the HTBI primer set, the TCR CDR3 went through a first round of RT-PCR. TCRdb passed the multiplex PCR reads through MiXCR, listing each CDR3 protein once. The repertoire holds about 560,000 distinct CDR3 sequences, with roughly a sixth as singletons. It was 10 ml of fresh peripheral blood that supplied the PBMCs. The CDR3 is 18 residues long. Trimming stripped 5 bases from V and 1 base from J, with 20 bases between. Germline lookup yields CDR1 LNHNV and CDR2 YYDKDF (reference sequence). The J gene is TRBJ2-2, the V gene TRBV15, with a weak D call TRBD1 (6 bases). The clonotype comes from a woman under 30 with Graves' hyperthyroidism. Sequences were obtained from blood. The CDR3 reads CATSEFYSGTWNTGELFF. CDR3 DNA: TGTGCCACCAGCGAATTCTACTCCGGGACATGGAACACCGGGGAGCTGTTTTTT.